This TCR beta chain was obtained from a study of blood T cell repertoires in COVID-19. Whole-study context: Italy, Spain and the United States were the sources of the convalescent and acute COVID-19 samples. PBMCs, B-cell-depleted T cells, or T cells provided the cDNA or gDNA that made up the material.

TCRdb's table, derived via immunoSEQ multiplex PCR, lists solely in-frame clones and lacks some. The sample lists about 27,000 clones, around 60% occurring once. The CDR3 covers 14 residues. V lost 6 bases and J 5 bases, leaving 16 bases between the germline ends. The germline gives CDR1 ENHRY, CDR2 SYGVKD. The chain recombines TRBV10-3 with TRBJ2-5; possible D gene TRBD2, 6 bases. This clonotype originated in a man aged 60-69 years with active or convalescent COVID-19. The sequenced material came from peripheral blood. As DNA, the CDR3 is TGTGCCATCAGCCGCGTCTCCGGAGGGGAGACCCAGTACTTC. Protein product: CAISRVSGGETQYF.